This T cell receptor (beta chain) was identified in a study of shared clonotypes between healthy human individuals. For the study at large: Each donor had three CD4 naive, three CD4 memory, two CD8 naive and one CD8 memory plate. Study-wide results and caveats: Owing to a small donor count, the genetic and exposure-history diversity represented was limited. Across a handful of donors, naive CD4 shared around 5.1%, naive CD8 under 4%, memory CD4 2% to 2.5%, memory CD8 about 0.4%.

Study donors comprised healthy, HIV-negative adults devoid of recent acute infection or vaccination. A note on this clone: No antigen is known for it.

Profiling relied on immunoSEQ multiplex PCR, and the TCRdb table lists in-frame clones only, not all of them. In the table there are around 2.3 million clones, approximately 94% of which are singletons. This CDR3 has 11 amino acids. Germline V gene lookup returns CDR1 SQVTM and CDR2 ANQGSEA. V was pared by 7 bases and J by 4 bases, with 10 bases between. This sequence joins TRBV29-1 and TRBJ1-1, with D possibly being TRBD1 (6 bases). The receptor was derived from a man aged 18 to 30 in good health. Sequenced material: naive CD4+ T cells sorted from blood. Subset meaning: CD45RA+ positively selected. Here the CDR3 DNA reads TGCAGCGGGGGACACATCACTGAAGCTTTCTTT. Its protein is CSGGHITEAFF.